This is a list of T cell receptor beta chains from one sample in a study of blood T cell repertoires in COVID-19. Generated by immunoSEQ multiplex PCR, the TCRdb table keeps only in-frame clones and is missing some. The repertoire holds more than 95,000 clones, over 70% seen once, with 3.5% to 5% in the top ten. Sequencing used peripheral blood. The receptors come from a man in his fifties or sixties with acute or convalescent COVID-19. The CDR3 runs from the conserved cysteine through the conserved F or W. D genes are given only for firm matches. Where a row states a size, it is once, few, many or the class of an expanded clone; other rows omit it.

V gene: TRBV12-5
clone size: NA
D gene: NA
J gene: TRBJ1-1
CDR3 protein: CASGLVGVGTEAFF
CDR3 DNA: TGTGCTAGTGGTTTGGTAGGGGTAGGCACTGAAGCTTTCTTT

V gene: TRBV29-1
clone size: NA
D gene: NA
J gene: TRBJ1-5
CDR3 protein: CSDAIGVRNQPQHF
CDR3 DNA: TGCAGCGACGCAATCGGGGTCCGGAATCAGCCCCAGCATTTT

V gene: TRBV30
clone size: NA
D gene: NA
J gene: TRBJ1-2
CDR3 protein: CALPGQGYGYTF
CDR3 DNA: TGTGCCCTCCCAGGGCAGGGATACGGCTACACCTTC

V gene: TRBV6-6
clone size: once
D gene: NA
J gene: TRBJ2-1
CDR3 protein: CASRLQGGNEQFF
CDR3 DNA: TGTGCCAGCAGACTCCAGGGGGGCAATGAGCAGTTCTTC

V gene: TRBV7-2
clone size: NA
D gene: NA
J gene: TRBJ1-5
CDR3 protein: CASSSGLYSNQPQHF
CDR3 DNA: TGTGCCAGCAGCTCGGGACTCTATAGCAATCAGCCCCAGCATTTT

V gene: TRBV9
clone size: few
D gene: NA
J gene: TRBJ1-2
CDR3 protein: CASSEGTQNNYGYTF
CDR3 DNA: TGTGCCAGCAGCGAAGGGACACAGAACAACTATGGCTACACCTTC

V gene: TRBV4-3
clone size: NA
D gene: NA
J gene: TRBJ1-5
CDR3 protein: CASSQEQDQPQHF
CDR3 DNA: TGCGCCAGCAGCCAAGAACAGGACCAGCCCCAGCATTTT

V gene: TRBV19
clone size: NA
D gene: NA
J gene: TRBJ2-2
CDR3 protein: CASSKGLDTGELFF
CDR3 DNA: TGTGCCAGTAGTAAAGGACTTGACACCGGGGAGCTGTTTTTT

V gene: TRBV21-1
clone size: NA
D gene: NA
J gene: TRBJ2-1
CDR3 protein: CASSTSPGLAEGTYNEQFF
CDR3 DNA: TGTGCCAGCAGCACCTCTCCGGGACTAGCGGAGGGAACGTACAATGAGCAGTTCTTC

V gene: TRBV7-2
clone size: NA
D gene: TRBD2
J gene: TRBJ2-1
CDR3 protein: CASSVLAGGSCNEQFF
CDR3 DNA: TGTGCCAGCAGCGTGCTAGCGGGAGGTTCCTGCAATGAGCAGTTCTTC

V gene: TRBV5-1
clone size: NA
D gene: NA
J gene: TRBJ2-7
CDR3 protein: CASSLGRGETYEQYF
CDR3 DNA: TGCGCCAGCAGCTTGGGCAGGGGGGAAACCTACGAGCAGTACTTC

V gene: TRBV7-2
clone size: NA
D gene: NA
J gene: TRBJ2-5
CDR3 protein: CASSLAYSQETQYF
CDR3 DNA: TGTGCCAGCAGCTTAGCGTACAGCCAAGAGACCCAGTACTTC

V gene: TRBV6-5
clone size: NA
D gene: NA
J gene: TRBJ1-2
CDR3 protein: CASSYGQGGSAGGYTF
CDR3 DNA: TGTGCCAGCAGTTACGGGCAGGGTGGGTCGGCTGGAGGCTACACCTTC

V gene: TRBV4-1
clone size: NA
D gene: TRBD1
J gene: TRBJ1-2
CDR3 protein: CASSQDGGTAQNYGYTF
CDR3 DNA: TGCGCCAGCAGCCAAGATGGGGGGACAGCCCAGAACTATGGCTACACCTTC

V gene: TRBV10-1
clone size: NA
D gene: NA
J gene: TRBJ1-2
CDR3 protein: CASSGPQGYGYTF
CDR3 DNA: TGCGCCAGCAGTGGGCCACAGGGATATGGCTACACCTTC